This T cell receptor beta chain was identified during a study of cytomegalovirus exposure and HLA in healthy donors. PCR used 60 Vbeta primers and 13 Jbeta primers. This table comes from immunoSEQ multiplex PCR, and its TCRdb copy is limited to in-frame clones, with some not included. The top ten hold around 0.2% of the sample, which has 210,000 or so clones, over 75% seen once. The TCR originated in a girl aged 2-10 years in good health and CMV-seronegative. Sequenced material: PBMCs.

CDR3 sequence: CASSPRGLVNEQYF. The CDR3 nucleotides read TGTGCCAGCAGTCCCCGCGGGCTGGTGAACGAGCAGTACTTC. The chain combines TRBV27 with TRBJ2-7; D is perhaps TRBD2 (5 bases). This CDR3 has 14 amino acids. Between the trimmed V and J ends, which lost 5 bases and 5 bases, there was a span of 16 bases. Germline V lookup: CDR1 MNHEY, CDR2 SMNVEV (reference sequence).